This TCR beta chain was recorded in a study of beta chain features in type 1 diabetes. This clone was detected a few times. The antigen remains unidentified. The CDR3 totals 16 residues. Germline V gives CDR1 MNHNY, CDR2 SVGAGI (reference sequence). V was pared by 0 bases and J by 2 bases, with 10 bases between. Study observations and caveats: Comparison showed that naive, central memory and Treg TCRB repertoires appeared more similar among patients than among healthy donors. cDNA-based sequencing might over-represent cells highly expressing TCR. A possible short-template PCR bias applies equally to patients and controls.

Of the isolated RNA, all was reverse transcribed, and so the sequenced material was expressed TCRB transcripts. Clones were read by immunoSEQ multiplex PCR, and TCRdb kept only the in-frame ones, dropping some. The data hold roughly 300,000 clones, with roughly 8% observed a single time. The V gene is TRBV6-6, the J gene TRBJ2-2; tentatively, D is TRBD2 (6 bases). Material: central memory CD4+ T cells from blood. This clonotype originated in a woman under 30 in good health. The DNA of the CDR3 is TGTGCCAGCAGTTACTCGATCGGGAGAAACACCGGGGAGCTGTTTTTT. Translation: CASSYSIGRNTGELFF.